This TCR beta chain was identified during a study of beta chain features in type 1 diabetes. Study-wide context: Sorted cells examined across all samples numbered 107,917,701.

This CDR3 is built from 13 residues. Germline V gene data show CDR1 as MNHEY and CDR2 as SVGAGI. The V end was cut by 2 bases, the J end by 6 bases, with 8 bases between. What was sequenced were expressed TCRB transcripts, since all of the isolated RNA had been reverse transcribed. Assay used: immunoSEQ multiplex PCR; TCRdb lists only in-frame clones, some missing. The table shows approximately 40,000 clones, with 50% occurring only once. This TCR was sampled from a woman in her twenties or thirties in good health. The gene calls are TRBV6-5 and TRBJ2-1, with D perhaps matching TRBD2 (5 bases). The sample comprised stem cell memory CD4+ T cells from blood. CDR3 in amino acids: CASSYGRRNEQFF. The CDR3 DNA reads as TGTGCCAGCAGTTACGGGAGACGCAATGAGCAGTTCTTC.